Each of the 14 T cell receptor beta chains below was sequenced from the same sample in a study of T cell responses to AZD1222 COVID-19 vaccine (dated by TCRdb to the early 2020s). Read against the paper, the sample's time point label means: about 28 days (+/-7) after the second vaccine dose. The library was produced with the immunoSEQ multiplex PCR assay. TCRdb took over this immuneACCESS table, retaining in-frame rearrangements with V and J assigned. Such tables are incomplete; in checked studies, under half of the missing clones stem from an unresolved V gene, and the remainder is unexplained. The sample table contains about 110,000 clones; only one count was recorded for around 93% of them. Clones ranked in the top ten supply about 3.1% of the sample. Source: peripheral blood, taken 28 days after the second AZD1222 dose. The receptors shown here come from an adult who received the AZD1222 COVID-19 vaccine.

The chain is built from TRBV24-1 and TRBJ2-1, with D tentatively TRBD1 (7 bases). Trimming took off 6 bases at V and 6 bases at J, with 11 bases between the two ends. The germline gives CDR1 KGHDR, CDR2 SFDVKD. There are 13 residues in the CDR3. Written as DNA, the CDR3 is TGTGCCACCAGTAACAGGGGAGGCAATGAGCAGTTCTTC. The encoded protein is CATSNRGGNEQFF.

J is TRBJ2-5 and V is TRBV6-5, with D uncertain. The length of the CDR3 is 14 residues. Germline lookup yields CDR1 MNHEY and CDR2 SVGAGI. Trimming cost V 8 bases and J 5 bases, with 18 bases left between them. The CDR3 DNA is TGTGCCAGCGCCCTTAGGCCTCTGGGGGAGACCCAGTACTTC. Its translation: CASALRPLGETQYF.

The rearrangement links TRBV30 to TRBJ2-3; TRBD2 aligns across 11 bases. The CDR3 loop spans 15 amino acids. The V and J ends lost 0 bases and 3 bases, in that order; junction bases with no gene match: 2. Per germline, CDR1 GTSNPN and CDR2 SVGIG (reference sequence). CDR3 nucleotides: TGTGCCTGGAGTGTTAGCGGGAGGGTAACAGATACGCAGTATTTT. It specifies CAWSVSGRVTDTQYF.

This clone was recorded a few times. This rearrangement joins TRBV14 to TRBJ2-7, with D perhaps TRBD2 (7 bases). V lost 4 bases to trimming and J lost 6 bases, with 19 bases between them. The CDR3 totals 15 residues. From germline, CDR1 is SGHDN and CDR2 FVKESK. Here the CDR3 reads CASSRPGGHAGEQYF. CDR3 nucleotides: TGTGCCAGCAGCCGACCCGGGGGGCATGCTGGCGAGCAGTACTTC.

This clone appeared once. The rearrangement links TRBV9 to TRBJ2-5; 11 bases align to TRBD2. CDR1 and CDR2 (germline): SGDLS, YYNGEE. V was clipped by 3 bases and J by 7 bases; unmatched bases: 8. This CDR3 is 15 amino acids long. The CDR3 reads CASSALTSGTGTQYF. The CDR3 region has the DNA TGTGCCAGCAGCGCTCTGACTAGCGGGACGGGGACCCAGTACTTC.

V gene TRBV5-1 combines with J gene TRBJ2-1; unclear D gene. The V gene lost 2 bases and the J gene lost 6 bases, with 3 bases spanning the gap. Germline loops: CDR1 SGHRS, CDR2 YFSETQ. The CDR3 has 11 amino acids. The CDR3 DNA sequence: TGCGCCAGCAGCTTCGGCAATGAGCAGTTCTTC. It yields the protein CASSFGNEQFF.

The rearrangement uses TRBV5-1 and TRBJ1-4; D is perhaps TRBD1 (5 bases). The CDR3 sequence is 15 residues long. V lost 2 bases to trimming and J lost 0 bases, with 8 bases between them. The germline V gene encodes CDR1 SGHRS and CDR2 YFSETQ. CDR3 amino acids: CASSFDSSTNEKLFF. In DNA form, the CDR3 reads TGCGCCAGCAGCTTTGACAGTTCAACTAATGAAAAACTGTTTTTT.

V gene TRBV5-6 combines with J gene TRBJ1-5, with D tentatively TRBD1 (6 bases). Germline CDR1 reads SGHDT; CDR2 reads YYEEEE. With 3 bases removed from V and 7 bases from J, the gap between germline ends came to 17 bases. The CDR3 is made up of 15 amino acids. The CDR3 DNA follows: TGTGCCAGCAGCTATCAAGGGGGTTTTGAGCAGCCCCAGCATTTT. It encodes CASSYQGGFEQPQHF.

About this clone: An end of the junction does not agree with germline; a read error may underlie this. This chain links TRBV12-3 or TRBV12-4 with TRBJ1-1; possibly TRBD1 for D (5 bases). This CDR3 spans 13 amino acids. The CDR3 DNA reads TGTGCCAGCAGCCGCAGGGAGCTGGCTGACGCTTTCTTT. The encoded protein is CASSRRELADAFF.

The V gene is TRBV6-6, the J gene TRBJ1-5, with D uncertain. V was pared by 0 bases and J by 11 bases, with 11 bases between. The CDR3 length is 13 residues. Germline-derived CDR1 and CDR2 are MNHNY and SVGAGI (reference sequence). CDR3 sequence: CASSYSGYPTQHF. CDR3 DNA: TGTGCCAGCAGTTACTCTGGATATCCGACCCAGCATTTT.

The chain is built from TRBV5-1 and TRBJ2-7; D is unresolved. CDR3 size: 12 residues. Germline CDR1 reads SGHRS; CDR2 reads YFSETQ. V gave up 7 bases and J gave up 3 bases, with 11 bases separating them. CDR3 nucleotide sequence: TGCGCCAGCTCCTCAACCCACTACGAGCAGTACTTC. Translated: CASSSTHYEQYF.

The chain joins TRBV20-1 to TRBJ1-5, with D possibly matching TRBD1 (5 bases). Per the germline V gene, CDR1 is DFQATT and CDR2 is SNEGSKA (reference sequence). CDR3 length: 14 residues. V lost 3 bases and J lost 0, with 9 bases in between. The CDR3 loop is CSASRQGSNQPQHF. DNA for the CDR3: TGCAGTGCTAGTCGTCAGGGTAGCAATCAGCCCCAGCATTTT.

The chain is built from TRBV5-5 and TRBJ2-7; D may be TRBD2 (6 bases). Germline CDR1 is SGHKS and CDR2 is YYEKEE (reference sequence). The CDR3 runs 13 residues. V was pared by 3 bases and J by 4 bases, with 11 bases between. CDR3 coding DNA: TGTGCCAGCAGCTCGCTAGCGAGGTACGAGCAGTACTTC. It encodes CASSSLARYEQYF. Full variable domain (rest looked up from reference TRBV5-5 and TRBJ2-7): DAGVTQSPTHLIKTRGQQVTLRCSPISGHKSVSWYQQVLGQGPQFIFQYYEKEERGRGNFPDRFSARQFPNYSSELNVNALLLGDSALYLCASSSLARYEQYFGPGTRLTVT.

The rearrangement uses TRBV10-3 and TRBJ1-2, with a tentative D call TRBD1 (6 bases). The CDR3 totals 14 residues. CDR1 ENHRY and CDR2 SYGVKD come from the germline V gene. The germline V and J ends were trimmed by 4 bases and 0 bases, with 9 bases remaining between them. The CDR3 DNA reads as TGTGCCATCAGTGCAGGGGACGCTAACTATGGCTACACCTTC. Translating it yields CAISAGDANYGYTF.